The sequence of this T cell receptor (beta chain) was determined in a study of blood T cell repertoires in COVID-19. TCRdb keeps only in-frame clones here, not all; method: immunoSEQ multiplex PCR. The sample shows more than 95,000 clones, 80% to 90% of them seen only once. Trimming stripped 0 bases from V and 8 bases from J, with 16 bases between. CDR1 is KGHSH, CDR2 LQKENI, per germline. The CDR3 runs to 16 residues. The chain employs TRBV18 and TRBJ1-4, with unresolved D. Sequenced sample: peripheral blood. This sequence originates from a man aged 60 to 69 with acute or convalescent COVID-19. This CDR3 reads CASSPPVTGFGEKLFF. The CDR3 nucleotides are TGTGCCAGCTCACCACCGGTGACGGGATTTGGAGAAAAACTGTTTTTT.